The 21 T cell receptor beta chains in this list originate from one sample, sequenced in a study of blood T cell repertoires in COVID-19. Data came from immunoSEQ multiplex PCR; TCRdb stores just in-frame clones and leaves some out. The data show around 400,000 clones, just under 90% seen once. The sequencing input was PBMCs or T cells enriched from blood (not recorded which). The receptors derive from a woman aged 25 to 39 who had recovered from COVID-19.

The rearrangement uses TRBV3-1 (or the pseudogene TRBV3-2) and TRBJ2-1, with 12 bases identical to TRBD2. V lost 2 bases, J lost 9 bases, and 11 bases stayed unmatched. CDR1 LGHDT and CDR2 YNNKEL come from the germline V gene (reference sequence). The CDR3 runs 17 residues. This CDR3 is CASSQPRASGRAPEQFF. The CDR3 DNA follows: TGTGCCAGCAGCCAACCGCGCGCTAGCGGGAGGGCCCCTGAGCAGTTCTTC.

The CDR3 loop reads CASSLGQGALKGYTF. The CDR3 nucleotides are TGCGCCAGCAGCCTGGGACAGGGGGCTTTAAAAGGCTACACCTTC. V gene TRBV5-1 combines with J gene TRBJ1-2; 12 bases align to TRBD1. CDR3 length equals 15 residues. The V segment lost 4 bases and the J segment 8 bases; nucleotides outside the gene matches: 9. Germline V gene lookup returns CDR1 SGHRS and CDR2 YFSETQ.

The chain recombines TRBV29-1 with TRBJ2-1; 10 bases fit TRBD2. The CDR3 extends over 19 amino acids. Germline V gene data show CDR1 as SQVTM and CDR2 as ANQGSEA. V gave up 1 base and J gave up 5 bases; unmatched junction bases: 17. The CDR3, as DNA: TGCAGCGTTGAAGCTTCGGCTAGCGGGGGCTCCTCGGGGCACAATGAGCAGTTCTTC. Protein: CSVEASASGGSSGHNEQFF.

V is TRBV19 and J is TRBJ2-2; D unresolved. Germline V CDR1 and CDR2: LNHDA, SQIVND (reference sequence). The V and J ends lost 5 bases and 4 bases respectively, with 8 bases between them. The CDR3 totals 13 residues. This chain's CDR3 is CASSVYFTGELFF. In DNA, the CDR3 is TGTGCCAGTAGTGTCTACTTCACCGGGGAGCTGTTTTTT.

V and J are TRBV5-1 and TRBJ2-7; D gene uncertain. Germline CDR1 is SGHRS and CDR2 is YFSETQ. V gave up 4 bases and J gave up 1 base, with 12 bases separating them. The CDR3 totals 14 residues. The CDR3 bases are TGCGCCAGCAGCCCCCCCCGGGTATCCTACGAGCAGTACTTC. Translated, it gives CASSPPRVSYEQYF. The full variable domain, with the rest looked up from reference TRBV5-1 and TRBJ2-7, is KAGVTQTPRYLIKTRGQQVTLSCSPISGHRSVSWYQQTPGQGLQFLFEYFSETQRNKGNFPGRFSGRQFSNSRSEMNVSTLELGDSALYLCASSPPRVSYEQYFGPGTRLTVT.

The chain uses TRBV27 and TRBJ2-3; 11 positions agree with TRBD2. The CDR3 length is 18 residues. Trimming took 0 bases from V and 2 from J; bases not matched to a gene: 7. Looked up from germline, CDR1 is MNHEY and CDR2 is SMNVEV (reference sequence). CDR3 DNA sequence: TGTGCCAGCAGTTTATCTGGGGCTAGCGGGAGGATCACAGATACGCAGTATTTT. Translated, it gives CASSLSGASGRITDTQYF.

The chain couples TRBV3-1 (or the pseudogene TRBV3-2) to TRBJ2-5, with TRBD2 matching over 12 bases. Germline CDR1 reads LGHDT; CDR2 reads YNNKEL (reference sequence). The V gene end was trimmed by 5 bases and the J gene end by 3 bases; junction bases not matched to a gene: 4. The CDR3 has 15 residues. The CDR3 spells CASSSLAGGEETQYF. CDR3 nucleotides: TGTGCCAGCAGCTCACTAGCGGGGGGCGAAGAGACCCAGTACTTC.

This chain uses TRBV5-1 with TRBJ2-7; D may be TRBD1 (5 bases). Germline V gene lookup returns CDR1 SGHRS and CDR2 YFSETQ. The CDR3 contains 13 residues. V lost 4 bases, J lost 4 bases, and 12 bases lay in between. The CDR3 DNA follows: TGCGCCAGCAGCCTCCCAGGGCTTTACGAGCAGTACTTC. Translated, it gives CASSLPGLYEQYF.

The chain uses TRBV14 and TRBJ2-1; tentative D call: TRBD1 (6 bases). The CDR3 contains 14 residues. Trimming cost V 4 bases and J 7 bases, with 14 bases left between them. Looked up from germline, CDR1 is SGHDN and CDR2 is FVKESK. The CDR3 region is CASSPTTGMNEQFF. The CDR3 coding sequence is TGTGCCAGCAGCCCGACCACAGGGATGAATGAGCAGTTCTTC.

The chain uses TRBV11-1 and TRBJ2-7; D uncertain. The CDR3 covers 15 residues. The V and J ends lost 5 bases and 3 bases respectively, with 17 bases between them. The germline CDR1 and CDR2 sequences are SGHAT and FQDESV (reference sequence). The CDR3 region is CASSSDSLRIYEQYF. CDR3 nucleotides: TGTGCCAGCAGCAGCGACTCTCTTCGGATCTACGAGCAGTACTTC.

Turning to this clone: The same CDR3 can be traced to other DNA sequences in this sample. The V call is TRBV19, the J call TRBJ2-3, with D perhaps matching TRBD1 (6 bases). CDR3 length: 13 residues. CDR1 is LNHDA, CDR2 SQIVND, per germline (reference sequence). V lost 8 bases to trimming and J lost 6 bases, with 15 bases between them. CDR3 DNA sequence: TGTGCCAGTGGGCGAGGGACAACCGATACGCAGTATTTT. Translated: CASGRGTTDTQYF.

For the CDR3, the DNA is TGCAGCGTTCAAGGGACTAGCGGCTACAATGAGCAGTTCTTC. Translated: CSVQGTSGYNEQFF. The rearrangement links TRBV29-1 to TRBJ2-1; the match to TRBD2 covers 11 bases. CDR1 and CDR2 from the germline V gene are SQVTM and ANQGSEA. V lost 5 bases, J lost 3 bases, and 3 bases stayed unmatched. The CDR3 has 14 residues.

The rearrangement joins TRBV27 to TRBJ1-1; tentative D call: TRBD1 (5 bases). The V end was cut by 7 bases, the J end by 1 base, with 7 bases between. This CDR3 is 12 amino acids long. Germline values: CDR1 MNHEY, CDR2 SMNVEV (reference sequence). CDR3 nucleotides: TGTGCCAGCATCGGGGGGAACACTGAAGCTTTCTTT. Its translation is CASIGGNTEAFF.

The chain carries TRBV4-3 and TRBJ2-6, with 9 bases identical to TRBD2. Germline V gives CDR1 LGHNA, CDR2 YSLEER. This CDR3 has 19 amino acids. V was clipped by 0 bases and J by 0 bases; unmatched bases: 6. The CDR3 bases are TGCGCCAGCAGCCAAGAACGTCTAGCGGGGTACTCTGGGGCCAACGTCCTGACTTTC. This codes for CASSQERLAGYSGANVLTF.

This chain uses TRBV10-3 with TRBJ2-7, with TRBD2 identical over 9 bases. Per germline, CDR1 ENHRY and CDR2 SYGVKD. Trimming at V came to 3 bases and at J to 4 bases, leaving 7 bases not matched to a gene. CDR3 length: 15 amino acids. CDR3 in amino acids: CAISDAVAGVYEQYF. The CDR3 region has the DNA TGTGCCATCAGTGATGCGGTAGCGGGGGTGTACGAGCAGTACTTC.

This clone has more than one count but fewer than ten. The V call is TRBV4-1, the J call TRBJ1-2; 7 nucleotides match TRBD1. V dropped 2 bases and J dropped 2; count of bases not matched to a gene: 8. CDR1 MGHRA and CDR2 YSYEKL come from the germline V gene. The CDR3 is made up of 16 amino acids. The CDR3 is CASSQLKDRRNYGYTF. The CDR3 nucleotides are TGCGCCAGCAGCCAACTAAAGGACAGGAGAAACTATGGCTACACCTTC.

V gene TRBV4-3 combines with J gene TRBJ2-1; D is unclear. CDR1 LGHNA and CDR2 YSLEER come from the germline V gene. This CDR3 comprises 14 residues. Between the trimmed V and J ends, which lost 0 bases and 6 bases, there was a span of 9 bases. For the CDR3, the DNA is TGCGCCAGCAGCCAAGAATTTCAGGCCAATGAGCAGTTCTTC. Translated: CASSQEFQANEQFF.

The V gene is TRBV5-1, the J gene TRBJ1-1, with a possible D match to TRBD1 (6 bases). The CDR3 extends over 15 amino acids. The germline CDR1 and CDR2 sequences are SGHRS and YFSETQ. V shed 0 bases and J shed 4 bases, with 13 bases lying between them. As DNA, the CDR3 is TGCGCCAGCAGCTTGGGCGACAGGCGCCGCACTGAAGCTTTCTTT. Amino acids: CASSLGDRRRTEAFF.

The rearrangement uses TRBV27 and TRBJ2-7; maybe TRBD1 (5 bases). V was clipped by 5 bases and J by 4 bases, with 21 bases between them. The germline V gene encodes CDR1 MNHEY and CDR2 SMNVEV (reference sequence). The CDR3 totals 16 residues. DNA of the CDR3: TGTGCCAGCAGTCTAAGATCCCAGGGAAATGAGTACGAGCAGTACTTC. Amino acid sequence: CASSLRSQGNEYEQYF.

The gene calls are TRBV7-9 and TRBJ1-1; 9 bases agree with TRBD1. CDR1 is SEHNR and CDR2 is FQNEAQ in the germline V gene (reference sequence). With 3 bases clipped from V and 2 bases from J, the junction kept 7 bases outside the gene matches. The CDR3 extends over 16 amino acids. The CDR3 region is CASSFDTGGGNTEAFF. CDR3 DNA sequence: TGTGCCAGCAGCTTCGATACAGGGGGCGGAAACACTGAAGCTTTCTTT.

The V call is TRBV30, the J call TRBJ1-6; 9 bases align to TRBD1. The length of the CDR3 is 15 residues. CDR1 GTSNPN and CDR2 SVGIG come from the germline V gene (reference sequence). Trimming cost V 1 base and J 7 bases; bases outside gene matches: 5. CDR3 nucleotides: TGTGCCTGGAGTGCCGGACAGGGGAGGAATTCACCCCTCCACTTT. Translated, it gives CAWSAGQGRNSPLHF.